The T cell receptor beta chain under discussion was sequenced for a study of early T cells in non-severe SARS-CoV-2 infection. Across the whole study: Bulk RNA taken from unsorted whole blood was sequenced, leaving chains unpaired. Regarding the study as a whole: CD4 and private specificities were missed by VDJdb matching, which favored anti-spike CD8 responses.

TCRdb re-analysed the 5' RACE reads in MiXCR, keeping a single row per CDR3 protein. The profile shows some 30,000 distinct CDR3 sequences, around 6% of them singletons. Germline V lookup: CDR1 SEHNR, CDR2 FQNEAQ (reference sequence). The V and J ends lost 2 bases and 3 bases respectively, with 11 bases between them. The CDR3 runs to 14 residues. This clonotype has ten or more counts. What it binds is not known. The chain is built from TRBV7-9 and TRBJ2-7; D assignment may be TRBD1 or TRBD2 (6 bases each). Specimen: whole blood. This clonotype originated in an adult who was a healthcare worker with PCR-confirmed SARS-CoV-2 infection or an uninfected control (not recorded which). CDR3 protein: CASSLTGANYEQYF. The CDR3 coding sequence is TGTGCCAGCAGCTTAACGGGGGCCAACTACGAGCAGTACTTC.